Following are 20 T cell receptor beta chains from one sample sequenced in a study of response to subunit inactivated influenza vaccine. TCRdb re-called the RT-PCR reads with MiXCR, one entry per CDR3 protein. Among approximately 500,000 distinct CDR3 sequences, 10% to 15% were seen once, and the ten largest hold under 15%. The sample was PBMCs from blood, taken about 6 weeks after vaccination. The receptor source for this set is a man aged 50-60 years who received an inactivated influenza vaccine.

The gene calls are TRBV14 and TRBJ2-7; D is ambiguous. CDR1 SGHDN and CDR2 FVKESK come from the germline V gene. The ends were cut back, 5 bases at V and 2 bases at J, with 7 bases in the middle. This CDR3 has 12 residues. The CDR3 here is CASSEHPYEQYF. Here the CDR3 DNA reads TGTGCCAGCAGCGAGCACCCCTACGAGCAGTACTTC.

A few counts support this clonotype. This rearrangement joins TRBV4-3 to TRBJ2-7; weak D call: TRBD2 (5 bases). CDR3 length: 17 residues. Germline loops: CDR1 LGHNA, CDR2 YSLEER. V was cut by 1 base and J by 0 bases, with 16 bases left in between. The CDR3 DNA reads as TGCGCCAGCAGCCAAGTCATGTCCCAGCGGTTCTCCTACGAGCAGTACTTC. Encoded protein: CASSQVMSQRFSYEQYF.

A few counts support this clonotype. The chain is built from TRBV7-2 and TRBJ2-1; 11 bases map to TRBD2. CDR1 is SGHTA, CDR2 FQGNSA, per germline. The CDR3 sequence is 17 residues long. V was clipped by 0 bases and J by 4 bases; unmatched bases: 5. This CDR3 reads CASSLAASGGPYNEQFF. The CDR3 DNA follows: TGTGCCAGCAGCTTAGCCGCTAGCGGGGGGCCTTACAATGAGCAGTTCTTC.

CDR3 region: CASSLLLGGSPSYNEQFF. The CDR3 nucleotides read TGTGCCAGCAGCCTCCTCCTAGGCGGGAGTCCCTCCTACAATGAGCAGTTCTTC. The chain carries TRBV6-2 or TRBV6-3 and TRBJ2-1, with 7 bases that match TRBD2. CDR1 MNHEY and CDR2 SVGEGT come from the germline V gene. The CDR3 runs 18 residues. V dropped 6 bases and J dropped 0; count of bases not matched to a gene: 14.

Here the CDR3 reads CASSYSGSHTQYF. The CDR3 region has the DNA TGTGCCAGCAGTTACTCCGGGAGCCATACGCAGTATTTT. The V call is TRBV6-5, the J call TRBJ2-3; weak D call: TRBD2 (6 bases). This CDR3 is built from 13 residues. The germline gives CDR1 MNHEY, CDR2 SVGAGI. The germline V and J ends were trimmed by 0 bases and 7 bases, with 8 bases remaining between them.

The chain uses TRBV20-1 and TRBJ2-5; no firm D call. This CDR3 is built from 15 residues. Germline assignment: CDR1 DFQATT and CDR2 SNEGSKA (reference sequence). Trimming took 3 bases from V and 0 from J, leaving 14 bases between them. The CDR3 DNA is TGCAGTGCTAGTAGTTTAGAGGTGTACCAAGAGACCCAGTACTTC. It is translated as CSASSLEVYQETQYF.

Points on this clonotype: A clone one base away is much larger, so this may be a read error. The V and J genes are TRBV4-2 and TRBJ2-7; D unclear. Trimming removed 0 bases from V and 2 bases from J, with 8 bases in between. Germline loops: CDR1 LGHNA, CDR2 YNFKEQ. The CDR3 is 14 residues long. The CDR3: CASSQDPGPYEQYF. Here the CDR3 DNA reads TGTGCCAGCAGCCAAGATCCAGGCCCCTACGAGCAGTACTTC.

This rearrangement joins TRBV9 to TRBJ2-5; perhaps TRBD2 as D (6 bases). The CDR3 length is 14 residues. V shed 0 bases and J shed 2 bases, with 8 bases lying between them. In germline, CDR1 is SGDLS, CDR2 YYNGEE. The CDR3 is CASSVGREQETQYF. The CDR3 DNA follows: TGTGCCAGCAGCGTAGGACGGGAGCAAGAGACCCAGTACTTC.

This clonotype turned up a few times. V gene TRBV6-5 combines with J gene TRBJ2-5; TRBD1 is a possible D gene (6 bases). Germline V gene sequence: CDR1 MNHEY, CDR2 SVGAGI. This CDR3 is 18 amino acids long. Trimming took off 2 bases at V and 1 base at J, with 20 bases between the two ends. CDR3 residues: CASSYRPFTGFGQETQYF. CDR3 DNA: TGTGCCAGCAGTTACCGGCCCTTCACAGGGTTCGGCCAAGAGACCCAGTACTTC.

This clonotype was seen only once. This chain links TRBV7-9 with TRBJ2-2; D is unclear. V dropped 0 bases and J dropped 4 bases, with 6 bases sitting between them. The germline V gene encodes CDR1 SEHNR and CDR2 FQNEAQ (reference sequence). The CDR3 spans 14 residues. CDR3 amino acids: CASSLASVTGELFF. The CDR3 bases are TGTGCCAGCAGCTTAGCCTCCGTCACCGGGGAGCTGTTTTTT.

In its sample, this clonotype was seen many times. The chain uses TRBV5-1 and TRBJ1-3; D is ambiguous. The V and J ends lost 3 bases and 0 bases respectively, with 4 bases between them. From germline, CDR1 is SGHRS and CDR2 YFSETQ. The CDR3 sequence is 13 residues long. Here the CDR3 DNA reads TGCGCCAGCAGCTGGGACTCTGGAAACACCATATATTTT. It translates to CASSWDSGNTIYF.

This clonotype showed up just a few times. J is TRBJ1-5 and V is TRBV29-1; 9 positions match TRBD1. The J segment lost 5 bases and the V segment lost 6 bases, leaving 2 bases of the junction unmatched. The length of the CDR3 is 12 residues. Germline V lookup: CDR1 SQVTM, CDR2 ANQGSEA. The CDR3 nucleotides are TGCAGCGTGAGGACAGGGGATCAGCCCCAGCATTTT. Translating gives CSVRTGDQPQHF.

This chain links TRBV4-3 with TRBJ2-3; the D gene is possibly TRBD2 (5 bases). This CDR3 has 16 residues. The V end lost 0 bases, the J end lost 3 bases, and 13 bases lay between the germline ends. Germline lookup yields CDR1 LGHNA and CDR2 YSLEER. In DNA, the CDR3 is TGCGCCAGCAGCCAAGAAGTGGGAGATAGTACAGATACGCAGTATTTT. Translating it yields CASSQEVGDSTDTQYF.

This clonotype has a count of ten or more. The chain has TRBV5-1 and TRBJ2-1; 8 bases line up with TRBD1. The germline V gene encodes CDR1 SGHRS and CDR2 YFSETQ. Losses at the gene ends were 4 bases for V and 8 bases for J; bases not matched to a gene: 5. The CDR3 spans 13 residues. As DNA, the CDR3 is TGCGCCAGCAGCGGAAGACAGGGGCATGAGCAGTTCTTC. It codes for CASSGRQGHEQFF.

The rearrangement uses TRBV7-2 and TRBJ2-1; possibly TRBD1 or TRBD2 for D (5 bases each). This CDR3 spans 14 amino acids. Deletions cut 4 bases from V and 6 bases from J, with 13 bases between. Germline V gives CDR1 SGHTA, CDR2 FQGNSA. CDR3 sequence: CASSSPGRSNEQFF. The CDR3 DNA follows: TGTGCCAGCAGCTCGCCGGGGCGTAGCAATGAGCAGTTCTTC.

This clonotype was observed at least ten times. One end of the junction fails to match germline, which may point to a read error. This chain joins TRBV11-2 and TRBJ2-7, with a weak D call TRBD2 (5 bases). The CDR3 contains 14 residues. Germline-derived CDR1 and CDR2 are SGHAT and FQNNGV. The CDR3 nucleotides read TGTGCCAGCAGTTTAGGCCTAGCTTCCTACGAGCAGTACTTC. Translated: CASSLGLASYEQYF.

This CDR3 is CAISREGGTEAFF. DNA for the CDR3: TGTGCCATCAGTCGGGAGGGAGGCACTGAAGCTTTCTTT. This chain joins TRBV10-3 and TRBJ1-1; D gene unclear. Germline V lookup: CDR1 ENHRY, CDR2 SYGVKD. CDR3 length: 13 amino acids. Trimming took 5 bases from V and 4 from J, leaving 11 bases between them.

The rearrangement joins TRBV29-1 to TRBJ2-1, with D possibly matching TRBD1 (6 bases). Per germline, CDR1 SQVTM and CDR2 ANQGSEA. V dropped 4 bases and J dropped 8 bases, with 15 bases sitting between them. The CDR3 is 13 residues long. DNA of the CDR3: TGCAGCGTTGGAACAGGGAACGGGTATGAGCAGTTCTTC. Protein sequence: CSVGTGNGYEQFF.

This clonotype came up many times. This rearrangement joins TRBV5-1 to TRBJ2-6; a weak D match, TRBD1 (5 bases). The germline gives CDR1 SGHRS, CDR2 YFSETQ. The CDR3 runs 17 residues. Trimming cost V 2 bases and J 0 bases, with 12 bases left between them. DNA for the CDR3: TGCGCCAGCAGCTTCCGGCAGGGCTACTCTGGGGCCAACGTCCTGACTTTC. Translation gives CASSFRQGYSGANVLTF.

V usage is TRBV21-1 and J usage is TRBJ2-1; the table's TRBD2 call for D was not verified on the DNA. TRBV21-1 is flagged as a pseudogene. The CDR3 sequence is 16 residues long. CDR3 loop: CASSKGIWRELNEQFF. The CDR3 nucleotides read TGTGCCAGCAGCAAAGGAATCTGGAGGGAGCTCAATGAGCAGTTCTTC.